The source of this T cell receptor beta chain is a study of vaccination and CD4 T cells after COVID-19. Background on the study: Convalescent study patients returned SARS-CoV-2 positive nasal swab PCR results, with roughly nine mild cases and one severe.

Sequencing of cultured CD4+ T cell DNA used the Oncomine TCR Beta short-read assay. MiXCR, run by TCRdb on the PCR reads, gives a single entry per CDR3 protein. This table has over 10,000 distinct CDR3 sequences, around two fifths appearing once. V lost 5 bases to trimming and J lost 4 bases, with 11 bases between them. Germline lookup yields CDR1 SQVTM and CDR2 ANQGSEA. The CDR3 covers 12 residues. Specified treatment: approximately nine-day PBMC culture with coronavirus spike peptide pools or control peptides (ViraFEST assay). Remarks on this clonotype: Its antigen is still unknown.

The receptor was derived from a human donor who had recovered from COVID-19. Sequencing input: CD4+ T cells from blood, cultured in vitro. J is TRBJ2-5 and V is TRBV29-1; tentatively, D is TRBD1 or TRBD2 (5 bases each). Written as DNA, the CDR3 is TGCAGCGTTTCCGATGGGGGAGAGACCCAGTACTTC. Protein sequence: CSVSDGGETQYF. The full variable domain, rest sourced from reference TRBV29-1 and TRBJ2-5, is SAVISQKPSRDICQRGTSLTIQCQVDSQVTMMFWYRQQPGQSLTLIATANQGSEATYESGFVIDKFPISRPNLTFSTLTVSNMSPEDSSIYLCSVSDGGETQYFGPGTRLLVL.